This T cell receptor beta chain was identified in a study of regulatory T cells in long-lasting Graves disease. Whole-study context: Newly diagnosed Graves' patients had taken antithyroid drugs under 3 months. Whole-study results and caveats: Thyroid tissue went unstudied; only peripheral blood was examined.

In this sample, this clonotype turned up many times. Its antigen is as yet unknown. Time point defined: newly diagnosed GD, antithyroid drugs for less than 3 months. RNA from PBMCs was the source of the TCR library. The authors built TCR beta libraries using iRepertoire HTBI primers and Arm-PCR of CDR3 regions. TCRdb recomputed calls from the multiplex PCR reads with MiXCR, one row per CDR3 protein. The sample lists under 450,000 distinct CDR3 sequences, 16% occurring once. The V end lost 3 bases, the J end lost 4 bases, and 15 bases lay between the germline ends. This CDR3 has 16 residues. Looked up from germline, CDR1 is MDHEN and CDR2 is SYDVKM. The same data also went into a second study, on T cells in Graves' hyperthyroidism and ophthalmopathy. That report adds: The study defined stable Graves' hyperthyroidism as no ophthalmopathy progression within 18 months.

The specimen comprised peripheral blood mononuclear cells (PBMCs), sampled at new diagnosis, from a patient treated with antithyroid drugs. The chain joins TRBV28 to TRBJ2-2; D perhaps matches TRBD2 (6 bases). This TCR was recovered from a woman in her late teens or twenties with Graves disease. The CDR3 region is CASSFAGPRATGELFF. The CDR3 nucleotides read TGTGCCAGCAGTTTCGCGGGGCCTCGTGCCACCGGGGAGCTGTTTTTT. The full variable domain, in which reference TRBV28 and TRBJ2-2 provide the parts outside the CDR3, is DVKVTQSSRYLVKRTGEKVFLECVQDMDHENMFWYRQDPGLGLRLIYFSYDVKMKEKGDIPEGYSVSREKKERFSLILESASTNQTSMYLCASSFAGPRATGELFFGEGSRLTVL.